What follows are 17 T cell receptor beta chains derived from one specimen sequenced in a study of vaccination effects on CD4 cells after COVID-19. Assay: immunoSEQ multiplex PCR; the TCRdb copy retains only in-frame clones and omits some. The sample lists about 63,000 clones, over 70% occurring once. Antigen-specific CD4+ T cells were first expanded with viral peptide pools by the ViraFEST assay and only then sequenced. Researchers isolated CD4+ T cells once roughly ten days of culture had elapsed. Vaccine recipients lacked prior SARS-CoV-2 infection and had negative nucleocapsid antibodies. Their recognized antigens are unknown. The sample here was CD4+ T cells from PBMCs cultured with HCoV-OC43 spike peptides, taken before COVID-19 vaccination. Documented subset: HCoV-OC43 spike overlapping peptide pool stimulation. These receptors were collected from a human donor who received a COVID-19 vaccine.

J is TRBJ1-3 and V is TRBV9; D is possibly TRBD1 (5 bases). Germline values: CDR1 SGDLS, CDR2 YYNGEE. CDR3 length: 18 amino acids. V was cut by 1 base and J by 1 base, with 18 bases left in between. The CDR3 DNA is TGTGCCAGCAGCGTATTAGGGGCGGGCCAAGCTTCTGGAAACACCATATATTTT. It yields the protein CASSVLGAGQASGNTIYF.

The rearrangement links TRBV10-3 to TRBJ1-2; 9 nucleotides line up with TRBD1. The V segment lost 6 bases and the J segment 8 bases; nucleotides outside the gene matches: 4. CDR3 size: 12 residues. The germline gives CDR1 ENHRY, CDR2 SYGVKD. CDR3 sequence: CAISRQGEGYTF. CDR3 bases: TGTGCCATCAGCAGACAGGGGGAAGGCTACACCTTC.

The chain uses TRBV18 and TRBJ1-2; 7 nucleotides match TRBD1. The CDR3 spans 14 residues. Germline V gives CDR1 KGHSH, CDR2 LQKENI. V gave up 2 bases and J gave up 8 bases; unmatched junction bases: 8. This chain's CDR3 is CASSPSRGLEGYTF. The CDR3 DNA sequence: TGTGCCAGCTCACCATCTAGGGGGCTGGAGGGCTACACCTTC.

V gene TRBV24-1 combines with J gene TRBJ1-2, with TRBD1 identical over 8 bases. V gave up 4 bases and J gave up 4 bases; unmatched junction bases: 7. The CDR3 is 15 amino acids. CDR1 is KGHDR and CDR2 is SFDVKD in the germline V gene. CDR3 protein: CATSDSGGDGYGYTF. DNA of the CDR3: TGTGCCACCAGTGACTCAGGGGGCGATGGCTATGGCTACACCTTC.

This chain links TRBV9 with TRBJ2-1; perhaps TRBD1 as D (5 bases). The germline V gene encodes CDR1 SGDLS and CDR2 YYNGEE. This CDR3 contains 19 residues. V lost 0 bases, J lost 1 base, and 20 bases lay in between. In nucleotides, the CDR3 is TGTGCCAGCAGCGTAGGCCCCTCAGGGTATACGAGGTCCTACAATGAGCAGTTCTTC. Protein product: CASSVGPSGYTRSYNEQFF.

The chain has TRBV25-1 and TRBJ1-2, with D maybe TRBD1 (6 bases). The germline gives CDR1 MGHDK, CDR2 SYGVNS. Trimming shortened V by 3 bases and J by 2 bases, and 16 bases separated the two germline ends. The CDR3 is made up of 16 amino acids. The CDR3 spells CASSDWTVTTNYGYTF. The CDR3 DNA is TGTGCCAGCAGTGACTGGACAGTCACCACGAACTATGGCTACACCTTC.

The V and J genes are TRBV7-2 and TRBJ2-3, with 9 bases that match TRBD2. Germline CDR1 SGHTA, CDR2 FQGNSA. The V segment lost 6 bases and the J segment 5 bases; nucleotides outside the gene matches: 12. The CDR3 totals 16 residues. This CDR3 reads CASSSWRGGELDTQYF. CDR3 bases: TGTGCCAGCAGTTCCTGGCGCGGGGGGGAGCTAGATACGCAGTATTTT.

This clone came up once. The chain joins TRBV10-1 to TRBJ2-1; 8 positions agree with TRBD1. The germline V gene has CDR1 WNHNN and CDR2 SYGVQD (reference sequence). CDR3 length equals 17 residues. Losses at the gene ends were 1 base for V and 3 bases for J; bases not matched to a gene: 8. CDR3 nucleotides: TGCGCCAGCAGTGAGTACACAGGGGGTCTCCTCTACAATGAGCAGTTCTTC. This sequence encodes CASSEYTGGLLYNEQFF.

The rearrangement joins TRBV6-5 to TRBJ2-3; D is unresolved. The CDR3 loop spans 15 amino acids. Germline CDR1 MNHEY, CDR2 SVGAGI. V was clipped by 4 bases and J by 1 base, with 12 bases between them. CDR3 amino acids: CASSWGGVGTDTQYF. The CDR3, as DNA: TGTGCCAGCAGTTGGGGTGGAGTCGGCACAGATACGCAGTATTTT.

This chain joins TRBV3-1 (or the pseudogene TRBV3-2) and TRBJ2-1; 9 nucleotides agree with TRBD2. The CDR3 covers 17 residues. With V trimmed by 2 bases and J by 1 base, 6 bases remained unmatched. CDR1 LGHDT and CDR2 YNNKEL come from the germline V gene (reference sequence). The CDR3 DNA reads as TGTGCCAGCAGCCAATACGCTGCGGGGGGGTCCTACAATGAGCAGTTCTTC. It codes for CASSQYAAGGSYNEQFF.

The chain employs TRBV21-1 and TRBJ2-3; the table names TRBD2, a call not compared with the DNA. TRBV21-1 is shown as a pseudogene. This CDR3 has 20 residues. CDR3 region: CASRPRGPSGGRFKADTQYF. The DNA of the CDR3 is TGTGCCAGCAGGCCCCGTGGGCCTAGCGGGGGGCGTTTTAAGGCAGATACGCAGTATTTT.

The chain combines TRBV9 with TRBJ2-5; 7 bases are a match to TRBD1. Trimming cost V 2 bases and J 5 bases; bases outside gene matches: 6. This CDR3 contains 14 residues. Germline CDR1 reads SGDLS; CDR2 reads YYNGEE. CDR3: CASSVEGGWETQYF. CDR3 sequence (DNA): TGTGCCAGCAGCGTCGAAGGGGGCTGGGAGACCCAGTACTTC.

The gene calls are TRBV19 and TRBJ2-3; 12 positions match TRBD1. The CDR3 runs 20 residues. Germline loops: CDR1 LNHDA, CDR2 SQIVND (reference sequence). Trimming took 6 bases from V and 2 from J; bases not matched to a gene: 18. The CDR3 sequence: CASRSAGQGAKKGDTDTQYF. The DNA for the CDR3 is TGTGCCAGTAGATCCGCGGGACAGGGGGCGAAGAAAGGGGACACAGATACGCAGTATTTT.

This chain links TRBV6-5 with TRBJ2-2, with D possibly being TRBD1 or TRBD2 (5 bases each). Germline V gene lookup returns CDR1 MNHEY and CDR2 SVGAGI. The CDR3 covers 14 residues. With 6 bases removed from V and 4 bases from J, the gap between germline ends came to 12 bases. The CDR3 protein is CASRGREFTGELFF. The CDR3 region has the DNA TGTGCCAGCAGGGGACGGGAATTCACCGGGGAGCTGTTTTTT.

The V and J genes are TRBV3-1 (or the pseudogene TRBV3-2) and TRBJ1-2; D is unclear. Between the trimmed V and J ends, which lost 4 bases and 2 bases, there was a span of 8 bases. The CDR3 loop spans 13 amino acids. Germline V gene lookup returns CDR1 LGHDT and CDR2 YNNKEL (reference sequence). In nucleotides, the CDR3 is TGTGCCAGCAGCCGAGAAGGAAACTATGGCTACACCTTC. Translation gives CASSREGNYGYTF.

This clone was seen more than once but under ten times. The V gene is TRBV11-1, the J gene TRBJ1-1; 10 positions match TRBD1. Per germline, CDR1 SGHAT and CDR2 FQDESV (reference sequence). The CDR3 extends over 16 amino acids. After removal of 6 bases from V and 2 bases from J, the junction contained 9 bases not matched to a gene. CDR3 protein: CASSSRTGGENTEAFF. The CDR3 DNA follows: TGTGCCAGCAGTTCAAGGACAGGGGGGGAAAACACTGAAGCTTTCTTT.

The chain carries TRBV20-1 and TRBJ1-1; D remains unclear. From germline, CDR1 is DFQATT and CDR2 SNEGSKA (reference sequence). The CDR3 has 11 residues. The V and J ends lost 8 bases and 1 base respectively, with 8 bases between them. CDR3: CSSRRNTEAFF. The CDR3 DNA reads as TGCAGTAGCAGGAGGAACACTGAAGCTTTCTTT.